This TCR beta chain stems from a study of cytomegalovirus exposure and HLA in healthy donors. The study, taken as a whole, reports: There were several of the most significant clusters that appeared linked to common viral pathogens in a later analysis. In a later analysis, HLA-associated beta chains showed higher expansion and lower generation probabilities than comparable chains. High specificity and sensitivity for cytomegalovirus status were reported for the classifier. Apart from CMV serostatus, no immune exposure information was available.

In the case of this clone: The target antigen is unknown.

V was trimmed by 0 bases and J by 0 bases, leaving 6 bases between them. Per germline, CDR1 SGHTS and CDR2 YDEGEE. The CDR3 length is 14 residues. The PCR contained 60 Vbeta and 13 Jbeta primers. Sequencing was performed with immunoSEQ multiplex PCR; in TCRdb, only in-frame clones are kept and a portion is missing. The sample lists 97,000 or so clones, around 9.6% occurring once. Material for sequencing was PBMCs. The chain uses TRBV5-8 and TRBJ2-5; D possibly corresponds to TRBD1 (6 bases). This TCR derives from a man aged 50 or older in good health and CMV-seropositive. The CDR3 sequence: CASSLDRDQETQYF. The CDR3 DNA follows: TGTGCCAGCAGCTTGGACAGGGACCAAGAGACCCAGTACTTC.